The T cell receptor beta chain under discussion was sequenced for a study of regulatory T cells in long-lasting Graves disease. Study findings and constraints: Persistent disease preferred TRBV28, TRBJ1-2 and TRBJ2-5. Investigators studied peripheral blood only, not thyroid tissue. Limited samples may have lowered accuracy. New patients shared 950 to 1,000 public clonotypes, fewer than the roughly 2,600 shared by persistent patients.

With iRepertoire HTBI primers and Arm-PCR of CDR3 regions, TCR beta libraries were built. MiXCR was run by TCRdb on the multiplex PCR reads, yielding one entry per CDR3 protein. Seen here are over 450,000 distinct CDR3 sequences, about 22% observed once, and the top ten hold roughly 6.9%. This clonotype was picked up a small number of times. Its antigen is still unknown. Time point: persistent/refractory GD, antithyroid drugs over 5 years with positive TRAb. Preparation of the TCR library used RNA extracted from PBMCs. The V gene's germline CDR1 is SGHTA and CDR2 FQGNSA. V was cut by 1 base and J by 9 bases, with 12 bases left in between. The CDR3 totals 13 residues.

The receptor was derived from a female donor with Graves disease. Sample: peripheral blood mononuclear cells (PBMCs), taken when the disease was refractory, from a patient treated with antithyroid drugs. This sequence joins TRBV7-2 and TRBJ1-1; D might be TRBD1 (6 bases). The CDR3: CASSLDRQAKAFF. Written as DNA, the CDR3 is TGTGCCAGCAGCTTAGACCGACAGGCGAAAGCTTTCTTT.